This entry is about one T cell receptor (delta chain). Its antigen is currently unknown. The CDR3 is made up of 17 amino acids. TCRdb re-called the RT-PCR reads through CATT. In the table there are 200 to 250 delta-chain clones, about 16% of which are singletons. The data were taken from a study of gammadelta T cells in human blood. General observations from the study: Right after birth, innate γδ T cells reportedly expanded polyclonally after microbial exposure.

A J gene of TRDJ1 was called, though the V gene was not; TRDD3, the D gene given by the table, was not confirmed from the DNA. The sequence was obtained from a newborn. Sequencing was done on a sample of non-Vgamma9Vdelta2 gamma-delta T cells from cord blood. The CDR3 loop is CAASRHGSWGIPDKLIF. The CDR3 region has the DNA TGTGCAGCAAGTCGACACGGTTCCTGGGGGATTCCCGATAAACTCATCTTT.